This T cell receptor (beta chain) was captured in a study of cytomegalovirus exposure and HLA in healthy donors. With respect to this clone: The antigen is undetermined.

PCR primers comprised 60 Vbeta and 13 Jbeta primers. Data came from immunoSEQ multiplex PCR; TCRdb stores just in-frame clones and leaves some out. The table shows 120,000 to 150,000 clones, with around 80% occurring only once. The germline V gene encodes CDR1 SGHDT and CDR2 YYEEEE. The CDR3 runs to 16 residues. V lost 0 bases and J 0 bases, leaving 10 bases between the germline ends. Study-wide points: Earlier analysis found most TCR beta V segments productive about 90% or about 30% of the time.

The gene calls are TRBV5-6 and TRBJ2-1; tentatively, D is TRBD1 (5 bases). Sequencing was done on a sample of PBMCs. The sequence was collected from a middle-aged woman in good health and CMV-seropositive. DNA for the CDR3: TGTGCCAGCAGCTTGGAGCACAGGAGCTCCTACAATGAGCAGTTCTTC. It is translated as CASSLEHRSSYNEQFF.